The entry below gives a single T cell receptor beta chain sequence along with its context. Its antigen is as yet unknown. CDR1 and CDR2 from the germline V gene are MNHNS and SASEGT. The length of the CDR3 is 15 residues. Trimming left V 1 base short and J 3 bases short, with 11 bases between. This specimen belongs to a study of cytomegalovirus exposure and HLA in healthy donors. The PCR had 60 Vbeta and 13 Jbeta primers. The assay was immunoSEQ multiplex PCR, and TCRdb's table has in-frame clones only and misses some. The sample has approximately 170,000 clones; roughly 79% are singletons. Study-level points and caveats: Among CMV-associated TCR beta chains, most appeared HLA-restricted in a later analysis.

The chain carries TRBV6-1 and TRBJ2-3; possibly TRBD2 for D (5 bases). This clonotype originated in a woman in her 40s in good health and CMV-seronegative. The sequenced sample was PBMCs. The CDR3 DNA sequence: TGTGCCAGCAGTGAAGGGAATAGCGCAACAGATACGCAGTATTTT. Translation: CASSEGNSATDTQYF.